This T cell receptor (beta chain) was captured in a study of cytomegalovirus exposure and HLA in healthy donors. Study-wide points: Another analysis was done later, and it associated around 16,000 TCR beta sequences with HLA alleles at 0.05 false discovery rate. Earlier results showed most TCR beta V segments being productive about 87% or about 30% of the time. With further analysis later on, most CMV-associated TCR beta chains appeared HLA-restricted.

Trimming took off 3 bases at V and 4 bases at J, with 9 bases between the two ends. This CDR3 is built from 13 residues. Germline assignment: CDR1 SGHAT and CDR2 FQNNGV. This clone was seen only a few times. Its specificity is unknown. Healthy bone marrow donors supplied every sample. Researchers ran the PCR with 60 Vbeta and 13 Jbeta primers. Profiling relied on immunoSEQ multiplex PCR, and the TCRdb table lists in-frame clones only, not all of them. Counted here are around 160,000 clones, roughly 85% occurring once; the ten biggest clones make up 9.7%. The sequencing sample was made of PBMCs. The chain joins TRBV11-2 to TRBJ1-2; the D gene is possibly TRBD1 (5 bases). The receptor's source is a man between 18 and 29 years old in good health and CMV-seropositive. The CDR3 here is CASSLSGLYGYTF. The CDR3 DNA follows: TGTGCCAGCAGCTTGTCGGGACTCTATGGCTACACCTTC.